This TCR beta chain originates from a study of blood T cell repertoires in COVID-19. Overall study context: Sources were T cells, B-cell-depleted T cells, or PBMCs; the material itself was cDNA or gDNA.

This clone was detected only a few times. Libraries were prepared by immunoSEQ multiplex PCR; TCRdb keeps only in-frame clonotypes and omits some of them. The profile shows tens of thousands of clones, 78% of them singletons. The CDR3 has 17 residues. The germline CDR1 and CDR2 sequences are SGHAT and FQNNGV. After removal of 3 bases from V and 3 bases from J, the junction contained 8 bases not matched to a gene. The chain couples TRBV11-2 to TRBJ2-6; 7 bases line up with TRBD1. This receptor was taken from a human donor in a cohort sampled during active COVID-19. The specimen was peripheral blood. The CDR3 sequence: CASSLGTELFGANVLTF. The CDR3 DNA follows: TGTGCCAGCAGCTTGGGGACAGAACTCTTTGGGGCCAACGTCCTGACTTTC.